This TCR beta chain stems from a study of response to subunit inactivated influenza vaccine. TCRdb recomputed calls from the RT-PCR reads with MiXCR, one row per CDR3 protein. The table has approximately 700,000 distinct CDR3 sequences, around 13% seen once; the top ten hold 5.5% to 7%. This clonotype was observed many times. Germline values: CDR1 SGHRS, CDR2 YFSETQ. V lost 4 bases and J 0 bases, leaving 8 bases between the germline ends. This CDR3 spans 14 amino acids. The sequencing used PBMCs from blood, collected 14 days before vaccination. This rearrangement joins TRBV5-1 to TRBJ1-5, with D unresolved. The receptor was derived from a man aged 50 to 60 who received an inactivated influenza vaccine. CDR3 bases: TGCGCCAGCAGCCCGGGCAGTAGCAATCAGCCCCAGCATTTT. The encoded protein is CASSPGSSNQPQHF. Variable domain in full (rest from reference TRBV5-1 and TRBJ1-5): KAGVTQTPRYLIKTRGQQVTLSCSPISGHRSVSWYQQTPGQGLQFLFEYFSETQRNKGNFPGRFSGRQFSNSRSEMNVSTLELGDSALYLCASSPGSSNQPQHFGDGTRLSIL.